This paragraph covers one T cell receptor beta chain sequence. The target of this receptor is not known. Base qualities were left out, and no much larger clone turns up one base away. The data were taken from a study of blood T cell repertoires in COVID-19 (dated by TCRdb to about 2020). For the wider study: Samples covering the acute and convalescent phases of COVID-19 were provided by collaborators in the United States, Italy and Spain. Where HLA class I and class II types were available, the types were taken from metadata supplied by the sample provider, not from assay-based typing. The material from the prospective study consisted of cDNA or gDNA derived from T cells, B-cell-depleted T cells, or PBMCs. The repertoires were made available in a free public database intended to serve as a resource for research on the immune response to SARS-CoV-2. Sample metadata almost always included a de-identified subject ID, COVID-19 status, age in years and sex. The samples were drawn from the first 160 participants of the ongoing ImmuneRACE study and from 950 to 1,500 subjects provided by 6 global collaborators. Deeply sampled blood TCRbeta repertoires from subjects exposed to, actively infected with, or recovered from COVID-19 were included in the dataset. Results the study describes overall, beyond this receptor: The quantity of clinical and demographic metadata differed by source and by participant and was supplied without curation.

TCRbeta CDR3 regions were amplified from genomic DNA using the immunoSEQ Assay, a bias-controlled multiplex PCR. Per the original workflow: Nucleated cell counts per sample were estimated from amplification of reference gene primers within the assay. To quantify the absolute abundance of each unique TCRbeta CDR3 rearrangement, sequence reads were collapsed and filtered. Productive Simpson clonality was computed per sample as the square root of Simpson's diversity index over productive rearrangements. TCRdb stores this immuneACCESS table with in-frame sequences only. Part of the clones is absent; in the studies checked, under half of the shortfall reflects unresolved V genes, and no reason is known for the rest. D and trimming were read from the DNA, whereas the V and J calls and clone size are those reported in that table. The table for this sample lists a few hundred thousand clones; over 75% of them were counted only once. 1% of the sample is held by the ten biggest clonotypes.

The trim is 0 bases for V and 3 bases for J, with a gap of 15 bases between the germline ends. The cysteine opens and the phenylalanine closes a CDR3 of 16 amino acids. CDR3 DNA is the only sequence kept; it has 48 bases, read in frame from the first base. CDR1 and CDR2 (LGHDT, YNNKEL) derive from the germline V gene (reference sequence). Participants in the prospective study were enrolled through a virtual design, were aged roughly 18 to 90 years, and lived in approximately 25 United States geographic areas. In the prospective study, participants were assigned to cohorts based on the clinical history participants reported in a screening survey and a study questionnaire. ImmuneRACE Cohort 3 recovered participants were defined by two consecutive negative NP/OP PCR tests, healthcare professional clearance, or symptom resolution. In the prospective study, mobile phlebotomists collected whole blood, serum and a nasopharyngeal or oropharyngeal swab from each participant. Participants in the prospective study had the option to provide additional blood draws and questionnaires over an approximately 2-month period. Before DNA extraction, prospective study blood samples were shipped either frozen or at room temperature.

The sequence was obtained from a man aged 18 to 29 who had recovered from COVID-19. The sample taken for sequencing was PBMCs or T cells enriched from blood (not recorded which). The rearranged segments are TRBV3-1 (or the pseudogene TRBV3-2) and TRBJ2-7; tentative D gene TRBD2, with 5 bases matching. The DNA sequence is TGTGCCAGCAGCCAAGATTTCGCGGCGGGCGGCTACGAGCAGTACTTC. This encodes CASSQDFAAGGYEQYF.